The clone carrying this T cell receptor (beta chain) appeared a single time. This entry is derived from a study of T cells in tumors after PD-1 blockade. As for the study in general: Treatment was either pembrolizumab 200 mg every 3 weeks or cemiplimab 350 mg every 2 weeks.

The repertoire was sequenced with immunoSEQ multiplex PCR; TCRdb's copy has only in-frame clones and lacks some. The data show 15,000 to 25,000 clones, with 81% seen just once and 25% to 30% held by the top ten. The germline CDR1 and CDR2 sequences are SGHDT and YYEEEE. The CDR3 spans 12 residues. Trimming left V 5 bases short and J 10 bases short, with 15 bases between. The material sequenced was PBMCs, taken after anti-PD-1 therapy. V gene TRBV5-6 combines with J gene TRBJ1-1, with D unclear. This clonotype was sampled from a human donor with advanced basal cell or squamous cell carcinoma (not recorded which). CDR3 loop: CASSRDYASAFF. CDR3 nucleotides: TGTGCCAGCAGTCGTGATTACGCCTCAGCTTTCTTT.